This T cell receptor (beta chain) originates from a study of blood T cell repertoires in COVID-19. Overall study context: Some COVID-19 samples were acute and others convalescent; all came from the United States, Italy and Spain. The cDNA or gDNA used as material had been derived from T cells, B-cell-depleted T cells, or PBMCs.

The CDR3 has 14 residues. The trim removed 3 bases at V and 3 bases at J, leaving 4 bases unmatched. Germline CDR1 and CDR2: LGHDT and YNNKEL (reference sequence). Authors' data handling: Amplifying reference gene primers gave estimates of nucleated cell counts. Sequencing used immunoSEQ multiplex PCR; TCRdb keeps in-frame clones, though not all of them. Clonal size and the V and J genes are those of that table, whereas D and trimming came from the DNA. The table includes around 65,000 clones, 65% to 80% detected once. What was sequenced was peripheral blood. The V gene is TRBV3-1 (or the pseudogene TRBV3-2), the J gene TRBJ1-1, with 7 nucleotides matching TRBD1. This receptor was taken from a woman older than 75 with active or convalescent COVID-19. DNA of the CDR3: TGTGCCAGCAGCCAGGCGGACAGGCACACTGAAGCTTTCTTT. Residues: CASSQADRHTEAFF.